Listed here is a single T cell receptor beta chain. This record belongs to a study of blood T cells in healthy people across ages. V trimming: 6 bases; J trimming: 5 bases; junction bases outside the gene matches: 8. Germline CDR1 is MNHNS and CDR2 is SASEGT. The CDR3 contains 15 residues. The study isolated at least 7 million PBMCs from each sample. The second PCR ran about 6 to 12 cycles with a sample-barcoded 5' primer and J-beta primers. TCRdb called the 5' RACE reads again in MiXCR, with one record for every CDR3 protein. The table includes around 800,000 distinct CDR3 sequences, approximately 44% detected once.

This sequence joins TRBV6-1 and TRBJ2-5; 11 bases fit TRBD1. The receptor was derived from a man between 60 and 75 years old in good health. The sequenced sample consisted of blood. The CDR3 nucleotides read TGTGCCAGCAGGACCGAGGACAGGGGGCTGGAGACCCAGTACTTC. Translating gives CASRTEDRGLETQYF.